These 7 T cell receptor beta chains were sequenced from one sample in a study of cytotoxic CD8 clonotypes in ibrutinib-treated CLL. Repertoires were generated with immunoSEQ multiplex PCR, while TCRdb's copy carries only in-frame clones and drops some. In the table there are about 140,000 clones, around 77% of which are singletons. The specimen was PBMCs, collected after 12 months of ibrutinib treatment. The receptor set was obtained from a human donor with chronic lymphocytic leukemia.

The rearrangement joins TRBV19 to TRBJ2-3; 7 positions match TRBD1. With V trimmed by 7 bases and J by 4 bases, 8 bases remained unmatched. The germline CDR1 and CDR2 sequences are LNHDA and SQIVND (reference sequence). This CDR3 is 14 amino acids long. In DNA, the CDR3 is TGTGCCAGTAAAACGAACAGGGGTGCAGATACGCAGTATTTT. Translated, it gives CASKTNRGADTQYF.

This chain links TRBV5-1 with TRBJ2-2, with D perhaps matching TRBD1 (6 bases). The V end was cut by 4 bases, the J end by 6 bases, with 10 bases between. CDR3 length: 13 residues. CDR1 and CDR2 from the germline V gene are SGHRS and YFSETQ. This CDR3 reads CASSPQGSGELFF. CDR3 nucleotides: TGCGCCAGCAGCCCACAGGGTTCCGGGGAGCTGTTTTTT.

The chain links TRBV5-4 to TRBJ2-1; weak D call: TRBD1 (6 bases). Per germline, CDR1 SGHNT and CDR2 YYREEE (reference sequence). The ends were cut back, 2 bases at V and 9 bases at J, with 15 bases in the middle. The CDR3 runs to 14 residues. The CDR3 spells CASSLRQVNGEQFF. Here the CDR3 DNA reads TGTGCCAGCAGCTTACGACAGGTAAATGGTGAGCAGTTCTTC.

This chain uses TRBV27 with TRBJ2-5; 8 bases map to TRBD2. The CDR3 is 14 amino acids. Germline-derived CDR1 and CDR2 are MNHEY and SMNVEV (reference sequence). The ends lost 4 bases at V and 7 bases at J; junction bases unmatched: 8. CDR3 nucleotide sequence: TGTGCCAGCAGTTATAGCGGGGCCCCTGGGACCCAGTACTTC. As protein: CASSYSGAPGTQYF.

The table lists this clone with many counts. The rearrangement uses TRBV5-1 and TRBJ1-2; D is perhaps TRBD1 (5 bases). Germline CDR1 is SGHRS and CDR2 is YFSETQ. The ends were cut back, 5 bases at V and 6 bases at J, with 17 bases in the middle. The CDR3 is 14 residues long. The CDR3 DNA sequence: TGCGCCAGCAGTCTCGATGGGGGTAGGGATGGCTACACCTTC. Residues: CASSLDGGRDGYTF.

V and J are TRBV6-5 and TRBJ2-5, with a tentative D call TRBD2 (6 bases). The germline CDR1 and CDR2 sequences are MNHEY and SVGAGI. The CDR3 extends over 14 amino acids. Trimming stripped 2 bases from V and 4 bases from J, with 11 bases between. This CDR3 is CASSYLGGGETQYF. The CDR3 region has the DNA TGTGCCAGCAGTTACCTGGGGGGTGGAGAGACCCAGTACTTC.

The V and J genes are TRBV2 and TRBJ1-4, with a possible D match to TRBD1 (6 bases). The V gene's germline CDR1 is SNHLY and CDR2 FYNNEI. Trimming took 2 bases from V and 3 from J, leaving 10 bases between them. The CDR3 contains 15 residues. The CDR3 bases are TGTGCCAGCAGTGAATTGGGGGCGTCTAATGAAAAACTGTTTTTT. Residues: CASSELGASNEKLFF.